This T cell receptor (beta chain) was found in a study of post-analysis software for immune sequencing data. Whole-study context: Courses of disease covered relapsing-remitting, secondary progressive and progressive-relapsing multiple sclerosis.

Libraries were made from TCR beta cDNA, and they carried unique molecular identifiers. cDNA molecules numbering about 470,000 came from roughly 1 to 10 million T cells. TCRdb re-called the PCR reads with MiXCR, one entry per CDR3 protein. The data show 350,000 to 500,000 distinct CDR3 sequences, 39% seen once. CDR3 length: 16 residues. V lost 3 bases, J lost 2 bases, and 5 bases stayed unmatched. On this clonotype itself: Its matching antigen is unknown.

Study-level results: The F measure placed samples prepared in the same batch into strongly shared clusters. Four to six TRBV segments were more frequent in patients than controls; TRBV5-6, TRBV5-1 and TRBV20-1 belonged to this group. Normalized Chao1 diversity was significantly reduced in patients versus controls.

This chain joins TRBV12-3 or TRBV12-4 and TRBJ2-5, with 11 positions matching TRBD2. The sequenced sample was blood. The source is a girl aged 2 to 10 with multiple sclerosis. CDR3 sequence (DNA): TGTGCCAGCAGTTTCCGACTAGCGGGGCGACAAGAGACCCAGTACTTC. Translated: CASSFRLAGRQETQYF.